These 7 T cell receptor beta chains were all obtained from the same sample, sequenced in a study of CD8 T cells in Susac syndrome. Random hexamers primed reverse transcription of about 0.45 to 1 ug RNA. TCRdb reprocessed the immunoSEQ multiplex PCR reads via MiXCR and lists one record per CDR3 protein. The data contain approximately 270,000 distinct CDR3 sequences, approximately 92% of them seen just once; the ten biggest clones take up 0.065% to 0.08%. The sequencing sample was made of CD4+ T cells from PBMCs. These receptors all stem from a human donor with multiple sclerosis.

This clonotype was observed a handful of times. The rearrangement uses TRBV6-1 and TRBJ1-2; D is possibly TRBD1 (5 bases). The CDR3 has 12 residues. V was trimmed by 6 bases and J by 8 bases, leaving 13 bases between them. The germline V gene has CDR1 MNHNS and CDR2 SASEGT. DNA of the CDR3: TGTGCCAGCAGGGGGACGGGCCGGGGCTACACCTTC. Its protein is CASRGTGRGYTF.

The chain links TRBV19 to TRBJ2-1, with 14 bases aligning to TRBD2. The germline V gene has CDR1 LNHDA and CDR2 SQIVND (reference sequence). V shed 5 bases and J 2 bases; nucleotides not matched to a gene: 5. The length of the CDR3 is 17 residues. CDR3 coding DNA: TGTGCCAGTAGTCCAAGACTAGCGGGAGGGCCCTACAATGAGCAGTTCTTC. It specifies CASSPRLAGGPYNEQFF.

The rearrangement uses TRBV11-3 and TRBJ2-7, with 9 bases identical to TRBD1. The length of the CDR3 is 15 residues. Looked up from germline, CDR1 is SGHNT and CDR2 is YENEEA. V was pared by 7 bases and J by 9 bases, with 16 bases of the junction left unmatched. The CDR3 DNA reads TGTGCCAGCACCACCTCGGACACAGGGGGCCCAGGGCAGTACTTC. It codes for CASTTSDTGGPGQYF. The whole variable domain, filled in from reference TRBV11-3 and TRBJ2-7, reads EAGVVQSPRYKIIEKKQPVAFWCNPISGHNTLYWYLQNLGQGPELLIRYENEEAVDDSQLPKDRFSAERLKGVDSTLKIQPAELGDSAVYLCASTTSDTGGPGQYFGPGTRLTVT.

V gene TRBV2 combines with J gene TRBJ2-5, with D unresolved. CDR1 is SNHLY and CDR2 is FYNNEI in the germline V gene. V lost 5 bases, J lost 4 bases, and 8 bases lay in between. The CDR3 consists of 12 residues. The CDR3 DNA is TGTGCCAGCAGTTCGTGGAGAGAGACCCAGTACTTC. Translating gives CASSSWRETQYF.

This sequence joins TRBV28 and TRBJ1-3; no firm D call. CDR1 is MDHEN and CDR2 is SYDVKM in the germline V gene. V lost 6 bases to trimming and J lost 3 bases, with 9 bases between them. The CDR3 runs 13 residues. The CDR3 coding sequence is TGTGCCAGCAGCCCCCCTCGTGGAAACACCATATATTTT. Its translation: CASSPPRGNTIYF.

This chain links TRBV6-5 with TRBJ2-5; possibly TRBD1 or TRBD2 for D (5 bases each). Germline V lookup: CDR1 MNHEY, CDR2 SVGAGI. The CDR3 length is 11 residues. Deletions cut 11 bases from V and 4 bases from J, with 11 bases between. The CDR3 DNA follows: TGTGCCGGGGGTCGGGGAGAGACCCAGTACTTC. This codes for CAGGRGETQYF.

This clonotype was seen only once. The genes are TRBV5-6 and TRBJ2-5; no firm D call. The CDR3 sequence is 13 residues long. V was trimmed by 2 bases and J by 5 bases, leaving 10 bases between them. From germline, CDR1 is SGHDT and CDR2 YYEEEE. The CDR3 sequence is CASSLGGTETQYF. The CDR3 bases are TGTGCCAGCAGCTTAGGCGGAACGGAGACCCAGTACTTC.